This entry lists 26 T cell receptor beta chains sequenced from one sample in a study of T cell responses to AZD1222 COVID-19 vaccine (dated by TCRdb to the early 2020s). Libraries came from the immunoSEQ multiplex PCR assay. Not all clones reach the TCRdb copy of this immuneACCESS table, which keeps in-frame sequences only. Checked studies attribute under half of the gap to unresolved V genes and leave the rest unexplained. This sample comprises around 90,000 clones, more than 70% of them detected only once. The biggest ten clones account for about an eighth of the sample. In light of the paper, this sample's time point label describes: baseline before first vaccination. The material was peripheral blood, obtained on day 0 of AZD1222 vaccination. The receptors were gathered from an adult in good health.

The chain is built from TRBV19 and TRBJ2-7; 7 bases fit TRBD1. V lost 7 bases to trimming and J lost 3 bases; unmatched junction nucleotides: 9. Germline CDR1 is LNHDA and CDR2 is SQIVND (reference sequence). This CDR3 is built from 14 residues. CDR3 nucleotides: TGTGCCAGTACCCAGAGGGACAGAATCTACGAGCAGTACTTC. Translating gives CASTQRDRIYEQYF.

The chain couples TRBV20-1 to TRBJ2-1; D may be TRBD2 (6 bases). CDR1 DFQATT and CDR2 SNEGSKA come from the germline V gene (reference sequence). V lost 5 bases and J lost 13, with 12 bases in between. The CDR3 consists of 10 residues. The CDR3 DNA reads as TGCAGTGCTCAGACTAGTAGTCAGTTCTTC. Translation: CSAQTSSQFF.

The chain combines TRBV19 with TRBJ1-6, with D possibly matching TRBD1 (5 bases). This CDR3 region has 14 residues. Germline CDR1 LNHDA, CDR2 SQIVND (reference sequence). V was cut by 6 bases and J by 3 bases, with 9 bases left in between. The CDR3 nucleotides read TGTGCCAGTAGGTCCCAGGGCTATAATTCACCCCTCCACTTT. Protein sequence: CASRSQGYNSPLHF.

The chain combines TRBV4-2 with TRBJ1-3; 8 bases agree with TRBD1. Trimming at V came to 0 bases and at J to 4 bases, leaving 17 bases not matched to a gene. Germline loops: CDR1 LGHNA, CDR2 YNFKEQ. The CDR3 is 20 residues long. The DNA for the CDR3 is TGTGCCAGCAGCCAAGATACTGCGGGGACAGGAGCCCTCGGCGGAAACACCATATATTTT. Encoded protein: CASSQDTAGTGALGGNTIYF.

The chain combines TRBV6-1 with TRBJ1-4; perhaps TRBD1 as D (6 bases). The CDR3 runs 16 residues. Germline-derived CDR1 and CDR2 are MNHNS and SASEGT. The V gene lost 3 bases and the J gene lost 2 bases, with 13 bases spanning the gap. The CDR3 reads CASSDQQGWTNEKLFF. CDR3 nucleotides: TGTGCCAGCAGTGACCAACAGGGCTGGACTAATGAAAAACTGTTTTTT.

The V call is TRBV4-3, the J call TRBJ1-5; D is undetermined. The CDR3 covers 13 residues. The ends were cut back, 1 base at V and 3 bases at J, with 4 bases in the middle. Germline CDR1 reads LGHNA; CDR2 reads YSLEER. CDR3 sequence reads: CASSQGLNQPQHF. Written as DNA, the CDR3 is TGCGCCAGCAGCCAAGGGCTCAATCAGCCCCAGCATTTT.

This chain links TRBV24-1 with TRBJ2-1; the D call may be TRBD1 or TRBD2 (5 bases each). Per germline, CDR1 KGHDR and CDR2 SFDVKD. The CDR3 totals 15 residues. The V end was cut by 8 bases, the J end by 3 bases, with 16 bases between. Here the CDR3 reads CATTSGRTNYNEQFF. The CDR3 nucleotides read TGTGCCACCACCTCGGGACGGACAAACTACAATGAGCAGTTCTTC.

This sequence joins TRBV21-1 and TRBJ1-4; TRBD1, the table's D call, was not compared with the DNA. TRBV21-1 is described as a pseudogene. The CDR3 is made up of 15 amino acids. The CDR3 DNA follows: TGTGCCAGCAGCAGCCAGGGCCCAACTAATGAAAAACTGTTTTTT. It is translated as CASSSQGPTNEKLFF.

The chain recombines TRBV14 with TRBJ1-1, with 7 nucleotides matching TRBD1. The germline CDR1 and CDR2 sequences are SGHDN and FVKESK. The V segment lost 6 bases and the J segment 11 bases; nucleotides outside the gene matches: 12. The CDR3 consists of 13 residues. The CDR3 spells CASSGDSLSVAFF. In DNA, the CDR3 is TGTGCCAGCAGTGGGGACAGTCTATCGGTGGCTTTCTTT.

This clone was detected only a few times. The chain couples TRBV15 to TRBJ2-7, with D perhaps being TRBD1 or TRBD2 (5 bases each). Germline CDR1 and CDR2: LNHNV and YYDKDF (reference sequence). V lost 1 base, J lost 6 bases, and 13 bases lay in between. The CDR3 contains 14 residues. DNA of the CDR3: TGTGCCACCAGCAGAGGGGGAGTTGGGGCCGAGCAGTACTTC. Its protein is CATSRGGVGAEQYF.

V and J are TRBV19 and TRBJ1-5, with unresolved D. Germline values: CDR1 LNHDA, CDR2 SQIVND (reference sequence). V was shortened by 8 bases and J by 5 bases, with 16 bases between the two germline ends. This CDR3 contains 14 residues. CDR3 protein: CASHREAGYQPQHF. The DNA of the CDR3 is TGTGCCAGTCATAGGGAGGCCGGGTATCAGCCCCAGCATTTT.

This clone was counted a single time. The rearrangement uses TRBV7-8 and TRBJ2-7; D gene uncertain. Germline-derived CDR1 and CDR2 are SGHVS and FQNEAQ. Trimming pared 8 bases from V and 6 bases from J, leaving 23 bases between. The CDR3 length is 15 residues. In nucleotides, the CDR3 is TGTGCCAGCTCCGAGCGAGGCCCCTCGGGTGGCGAGCAGTACTTC. Its protein is CASSERGPSGGEQYF.

The V and J genes are TRBV7-8 and TRBJ2-2; 11 nucleotides agree with TRBD2. The CDR3 runs to 15 residues. Trimming cost V 4 bases and J 4 bases; bases outside gene matches: 2. Germline V gene data show CDR1 as SGHVS and CDR2 as FQNEAQ. The CDR3 DNA is TGTGCCAGCAGCTCCCTAGCGGGGGGCACCGGGGAGCTGTTTTTT. Its protein is CASSSLAGGTGELFF.

A few counts support this clone. This chain links TRBV10-3 with TRBJ2-1, with a possible D match to TRBD2 (5 bases). Germline lookup yields CDR1 ENHRY and CDR2 SYGVKD. Trimming removed 0 bases from V and 6 bases from J, with 12 bases in between. CDR3 length: 15 residues. The CDR3 sequence: CAISESNGDPNEQFF. As DNA, the CDR3 is TGTGCCATCAGTGAGTCAAACGGGGATCCCAATGAGCAGTTCTTC.

DNA of the CDR3: TGTGCCAGCAGCTTATTGGTTCTTGGGGGGCGCGACACTGAAGCTTTCTTT. Protein product: CASSLLVLGGRDTEAFF. V and J are TRBV13 and TRBJ1-1; D is possibly TRBD1 (6 bases). Between the trimmed V and J ends, which lost 2 bases and 3 bases, there was a span of 19 bases. This CDR3 has 17 amino acids. Germline V gene data show CDR1 as PRHDT and CDR2 as FYEKMQ (reference sequence).

The rearrangement links TRBV20-1 to TRBJ1-1, with D unclear. This CDR3 contains 11 residues. CDR1 is DFQATT and CDR2 is SNEGSKA in the germline V gene (reference sequence). Trimming cost V 1 base and J 4 bases, with 4 bases left between them. This CDR3 reads CSARGGTEAFF. The CDR3 DNA reads TGCAGTGCTAGAGGAGGCACTGAAGCTTTCTTT.

This clone was recorded once. The CDR3 DNA sequence: TGTGCTAGTGGTTTGACTAGCGGGGGTACCGGGGAGCTGTTTTTT. Translation gives CASGLTSGGTGELFF. The chain joins TRBV12-5 to TRBJ2-2, with 11 bases lining up with TRBD2. The CDR3 spans 15 residues. CDR1 LGHNT and CDR2 FRNRAP come from the germline V gene. J was trimmed by 5 bases and V by 2 bases; bases with no gene match: 1.

V and J are TRBV19 and TRBJ1-3; D remains ambiguous. CDR3 length: 12 residues. Trimming removed 10 bases from V and 2 bases from J, with 9 bases in between. Per the germline V gene, CDR1 is LNHDA and CDR2 is SQIVND (reference sequence). The CDR3 DNA follows: TGTGCCACAGCGAATCCTGGAAACACCATATATTTT. It encodes CATANPGNTIYF.

This sequence joins TRBV28 and TRBJ1-5; 9 nucleotides line up with TRBD1. The CDR3 length is 18 residues. Looked up from germline, CDR1 is MDHEN and CDR2 is SYDVKM. After removal of 5 bases from V and 1 base from J, the junction contained 12 bases not matched to a gene. CDR3 bases: TGTGCCAGCAGTCTTCCCCCACAGGGGGCTTTCAGCAATCAGCCCCAGCATTTT. This encodes CASSLPPQGAFSNQPQHF.

This clone was detected only a few times. V is TRBV19 and J is TRBJ1-5; D unclear. CDR1 LNHDA and CDR2 SQIVND come from the germline V gene (reference sequence). V lost 0 bases and J lost 0, with 6 bases in between. CDR3 size: 15 residues. CDR3 loop: CASSIESLSNQPQHF. The CDR3 nucleotides are TGTGCCAGTAGTATAGAGAGCCTTAGCAATCAGCCCCAGCATTTT. Supplemented by reference TRBV19 and TRBJ1-5, the full variable domain reads DGGITQSPKYLFRKEGQNVTLSCEQNLNHDAMYWYRQDPGQGLRLIYYSQIVNDFQKGDIAEGYSVSREKKESFPLTVTSAQKNPTAFYLCASSIESLSNQPQHFGDGTRLSIL.

The V gene is TRBV2, the J gene TRBJ1-6; possible D gene TRBD1, 6 bases. Germline assignment: CDR1 SNHLY and CDR2 FYNNEI. This CDR3 has 15 residues. V lost 6 bases and J 10 bases, leaving 19 bases between the germline ends. This CDR3 is CASRASGVQGSPLHF. In nucleotides, the CDR3 is TGTGCCAGCAGGGCCTCAGGGGTTCAGGGCTCACCCCTCCACTTT.

V is TRBV7-3 and J is TRBJ2-7; D is ambiguous. Trimming shortened V by 5 bases and J by 2 bases, and 10 bases separated the two germline ends. Germline values: CDR1 SGHTA, CDR2 FQGTGA. The CDR3 totals 13 residues. The CDR3, as DNA: TGTGCCAGCAGCCCCGGGCAGACCTACGAGCAGTACTTC. This sequence encodes CASSPGQTYEQYF.

This chain connects TRBV10-2 to TRBJ2-4; maybe TRBD1 (5 bases). This CDR3 contains 14 residues. V was clipped by 4 bases and J by 6 bases, with 13 bases between them. The germline V gene encodes CDR1 WSHSY and CDR2 SAAADI. The DNA for the CDR3 is TGCGCCAGCAGTGTAGGCAGGGTCGGAAACATTCAGTACTTC. Translating it yields CASSVGRVGNIQYF.

V usage is TRBV7-3 and J usage is TRBJ2-3; D is unclear. Trimming stripped 3 bases from V and 4 bases from J, with 8 bases between. Germline lookup yields CDR1 SGHTA and CDR2 FQGTGA. The length of the CDR3 is 13 residues. The CDR3 region is CASSFRSSDTQYF. The CDR3 DNA is TGTGCCAGCAGCTTCCGTTCGTCAGATACGCAGTATTTT.

Judged by abundance, this clone is medium-sized. The chain joins TRBV7-3 to TRBJ2-5; D uncertain. Germline V gene sequence: CDR1 SGHTA, CDR2 FQGTGA. The CDR3 runs 13 residues. With 7 bases removed from V and 5 bases from J, the gap between germline ends came to 14 bases. This CDR3 reads CASNSVDGETQYF. The CDR3 nucleotides read TGTGCCAGCAATTCAGTCGACGGGGAGACCCAGTACTTC.

The rearrangement joins TRBV7-9 to TRBJ1-1; 7 bases match TRBD1. The CDR3 runs to 16 residues. CDR1 and CDR2 from the germline V gene are SEHNR and FQNEAQ (reference sequence). The trim removed 7 bases at V and 1 base at J, leaving 12 bases unmatched. CDR3 nucleotide sequence: TGTGCCAGCACCCTAGTGCGGGGACAGAGGAACACTGAAGCTTTCTTT. Residues: CASTLVRGQRNTEAFF.